Listed here are 16 T cell receptor beta chains from one sample, sequenced in a study of T cell responses to AZD1222 COVID-19 vaccine. Method: immunoSEQ multiplex PCR; TCRdb's copy keeps in-frame clones and lacks some. The repertoire holds 120,000 or so clones, with around 90% as singletons. The sample was peripheral blood, taken on day 0 of AZD1222 vaccination. These TCRs come from an adult in good health.

This clone was found a few times. The CDR3 bases are TGTGCCAGTCAAGGGTCCATATTAGATCAGCCCCAGCATTTT. As protein: CASQGSILDQPQHF. J is TRBJ1-5 and V is TRBV6-5; D unresolved. V lost 9 bases and J lost 5, with 17 bases in between. CDR3 size: 14 residues. The V gene's germline CDR1 is MNHEY and CDR2 SVGAGI.

V gene TRBV18 combines with J gene TRBJ2-5, with D possibly being TRBD1 (6 bases). V lost 3 bases and J 2 bases, leaving 7 bases between the germline ends. CDR3 length: 13 residues. Per germline, CDR1 KGHSH and CDR2 LQKENI. The CDR3 loop is CASSPDSQETQYF. The CDR3 region has the DNA TGTGCCAGCTCACCGGACAGTCAAGAGACCCAGTACTTC.

This clone has just one count. J is TRBJ1-1 and V is TRBV30; D is perhaps TRBD1 (6 bases). The CDR3 consists of 13 residues. V gave up 3 bases and J gave up 9 bases, with 17 bases separating them. Per the germline V gene, CDR1 is GTSNPN and CDR2 is SVGIG (reference sequence). CDR3 DNA: TGTGCCTGGAGGGGGGCAGGGATCGAAAAAGCTTTCTTT. It encodes CAWRGAGIEKAFF.

V usage is TRBV27 and J usage is TRBJ2-2, with a weak D call TRBD1 (6 bases). The V gene's germline CDR1 is MNHEY and CDR2 SMNVEV (reference sequence). CDR3 length equals 14 residues. Between the trimmed V and J ends, which lost 5 bases and 7 bases, there was a span of 14 bases. The DNA of the CDR3 is TGTGCCAGCAGTCCCAGGGGAGATGGCGGGGAGCTGTTTTTT. It translates to CASSPRGDGGELFF.

The chain carries TRBV21-1 and TRBJ2-7; the table names TRBD2, a call not compared with the DNA. TRBV21-1 is termed a pseudogene. The CDR3 has 20 amino acids. The CDR3 loop is CASSKVEENRARLAGVMQYF. Written as DNA, the CDR3 is TGTGCCAGCAGCAAAGTAGAGGAAAACAGGGCACGACTAGCGGGAGTTATGCAGTACTTC.

The chain uses TRBV6-5 and TRBJ1-1; TRBD1 matches 8 bases. Germline V CDR1 and CDR2: MNHEY, SVGAGI. This CDR3 comprises 13 residues. J gave up 5 bases and V 2 bases, and 1 base lay outside the gene matches. CDR3 bases: TGTGCCAGCAGTTACACAGGGGGGACTGAAGCTTTCTTT. It codes for CASSYTGGTEAFF.

The chain recombines TRBV15 with TRBJ1-3, with D possibly TRBD1 on 6 matching bases. Trimming removed 4 bases from V and 0 bases from J, with 19 bases in between. The CDR3 covers 18 residues. Germline V gene lookup returns CDR1 LNHNV and CDR2 YYDKDF (reference sequence). The DNA for the CDR3 is TGTGCCACCAGCATCAGGGGCAGCCCCCGGAGCTCTGGAAACACCATATATTTT. It encodes CATSIRGSPRSSGNTIYF.

This clone was observed a few times. The J gene is TRBJ1-5, the V gene TRBV19; D ambiguous. The CDR3 length is 13 residues. Germline-derived CDR1 and CDR2 are LNHDA and SQIVND (reference sequence). V was trimmed by 5 bases and J by 5 bases, leaving 10 bases between them. CDR3 bases: TGTGCCAGTAGTGTTGGGGTTTATCAGCCCCAGCATTTT. Protein product: CASSVGVYQPQHF.

The rearrangement uses TRBV30 and TRBJ2-3; D not resolved. The CDR3 runs 15 residues. The germline gives CDR1 GTSNPN, CDR2 SVGIG (reference sequence). The V end lost 0 bases, the J end lost 0 bases, and 10 bases lay between the germline ends. CDR3 amino acids: CAWSVLEDSTDTQYF. CDR3 nucleotides: TGTGCCTGGAGTGTTTTAGAAGATAGCACAGATACGCAGTATTTT. Supplemented by reference TRBV30 and TRBJ2-3, the full variable domain reads SQTIHQWPATLVQPVGSPLSLECTVEGTSNPNLYWYRQAAGRGLQLLFYSVGIGQISSEVPQNLSASRPQDRQFILSSKKLLLSDSGFYLCAWSVLEDSTDTQYFGPGTRLTVL.

The chain uses TRBV30 and TRBJ1-3; D remains ambiguous. Trimming removed 5 bases from V and 2 bases from J, with 13 bases in between. CDR1 is GTSNPN, CDR2 SVGIG, per germline (reference sequence). The CDR3 sequence is 14 residues long. The CDR3 here is CAWGGERAGNTIYF. CDR3 in DNA: TGTGCCTGGGGCGGGGAACGAGCTGGAAACACCATATATTTT.

The CDR3 reads CASSLSVTVGNEQFF. In DNA form, the CDR3 reads TGTGCCAGCAGTTTATCTGTTACCGTGGGGAATGAGCAGTTCTTC. The rearrangement joins TRBV27 to TRBJ2-1; D gene ambiguous. CDR1 and CDR2 (germline): MNHEY, SMNVEV (reference sequence). The CDR3 runs to 15 residues. Trimming cost V 0 bases and J 7 bases, with 13 bases left between them.

The chain is built from TRBV7-8 and TRBJ1-1; D gene ambiguous. Germline-derived CDR1 and CDR2 are SGHVS and FQNEAQ. V was trimmed by 6 bases and J by 8 bases, leaving 7 bases between them. This CDR3 comprises 10 residues. The CDR3 region is CASSISEAFF. CDR3 nucleotide sequence: TGTGCCAGCAGTATATCAGAAGCTTTCTTT.

The chain carries TRBV10-3 and TRBJ2-7, with D perhaps matching TRBD1 or TRBD2 (5 bases each). Trimming removed 6 bases at V and 1 base at J, with 16 bases between. CDR1 ENHRY and CDR2 SYGVKD come from the germline V gene. CDR3 size: 15 residues. The CDR3 DNA follows: TGTGCCATCAGGGATTCCGGGACCGGATCCTACGAGCAGTACTTC. Translating gives CAIRDSGTGSYEQYF.

The chain carries TRBV7-2 and TRBJ1-5; D uncertain. V gave up 1 base and J gave up 7 bases, with 11 bases separating them. The CDR3 is 14 amino acids. Germline V CDR1 and CDR2: SGHTA, FQGNSA. The CDR3 DNA follows: TGTGCCAGCAGCTTAGATAGATTTGTGCAGCCCCAGCATTTT. This codes for CASSLDRFVQPQHF.

The chain is built from TRBV29-1 and TRBJ1-4, with a possible D match to TRBD1 (5 bases). The length of the CDR3 is 17 residues. Germline assignment: CDR1 SQVTM and CDR2 ANQGSEA. V gave up 3 bases and J gave up 7 bases, with 24 bases separating them. DNA of the CDR3: TGCAGCGTTGACCTACCGGGACGCGAAGGTGGGGGTGAAAAACTGTTTTTT. Translating gives CSVDLPGREGGGEKLFF.

The genes are TRBV5-4 and TRBJ2-7; D is perhaps TRBD2 (6 bases). Germline CDR1 is SGHNT and CDR2 is YYREEE (reference sequence). The CDR3 runs to 16 residues. The V end was cut by 3 bases, the J end by 4 bases, with 20 bases between. CDR3: CASSSTGRPGEYEQYF. For the CDR3, the DNA is TGTGCCAGCAGCTCCACCGGACGGCCGGGGGAATACGAGCAGTACTTC. The full variable domain, rest sourced from reference TRBV5-4 and TRBJ2-7, is ETGVTQSPTHLIKTRGQQVTLRCSSQSGHNTVSWYQQALGQGPQFIFQYYREEENGRGNFPPRFSGLQFPNYSSELNVNALELDDSALYLCASSSTGRPGEYEQYFGPGTRLTVT.